The rows below give T cell receptor beta chains drawn from one sample of a study of blood T cell repertoires in COVID-19. The protocol was immunoSEQ multiplex PCR, while the TCRdb copy is restricted to in-frame clones and leaves out a portion. The sample consists of some 180,000 clones, 70% to 85% of them appearing once. Source material: peripheral blood. The receptors come from a man aged 45 to 65 who had recovered from COVID-19. Each CDR3 is given with its conserved first and last residue. D genes are given only for firm matches. Size is omitted from some rows. Given values are once, few, many or a class for expanded clones.

length	J	V	D	size	CDR3	DNA
16	TRBJ1-1	TRBV24-1	.	.	CATSEETGHRNTEAFF	TGTGCCACCAGTGAAGAAACGGGACACAGGAACACTGAAGCTTTCTTT
13	TRBJ2-3	TRBV24-1	.	.	CATSPAYTDTQYF	TGTGCCACCAGTCCAGCGTACACAGATACGCAGTATTTT
17	TRBJ2-7	TRBV28	TRBD2	few	CASSPLGGTSGRYEQYF	TGTGCCAGCAGTCCTCTCGGTGGGACTAGCGGGAGATACGAGCAGTACTTC
13	TRBJ1-6	TRBV30	.	.	CAWSEQADSPLHF	TGTGCCTGGAGTGAACAGGCGGATTCACCCCTCCACTTT
15	TRBJ2-3	TRBV27	.	.	CASSFGDLPTDTQYF	TGTGCCAGCAGTTTCGGTGACTTACCCACAGATACGCAGTATTTT
14	TRBJ1-1	TRBV5-1	TRBD1	.	CASSTPGQGTEAFF	TGCGCCAGCAGCACGCCGGGACAGGGCACTGAAGCTTTCTTT
15	TRBJ1-2	TRBV10-3	TRBD1	.	CAISELGQGAYGYTF	TGTGCCATCAGTGAGTTAGGACAGGGGGCTTATGGCTACACCTTC
18	TRBJ2-6	TRBV5-1	TRBD1	.	CASSDGQGIGSGANVLTF	TGCGCCAGCAGTGACGGACAGGGCATAGGCTCTGGGGCCAACGTCCTGACTTTC
19	TRBJ1-3	TRBV7-6	.	.	CASSLTPSISGVSGNTIYF	TGTGCCAGCAGCCTTACGCCATCCATTTCAGGGGTCTCTGGAAACACCATATATTTT
14	TRBJ2-7	TRBV18	TRBD1	.	CASSFQDRGYEQYF	TGTGCCAGCTCCTTCCAGGACAGGGGGTACGAGCAGTACTTC
14	TRBJ2-5	TRBV29-1	.	.	CSVVPAVLQETQYF	TGCAGCGTTGTCCCAGCGGTACTCCAAGAGACCCAGTACTTC
11	TRBJ2-7	TRBV5-8	.	few	CASSPRYEQYF	TGTGCCAGCAGCCCGAGATACGAGCAGTACTTC
16	TRBJ2-1	TRBV4-2	.	few	CASSQDFRSSYNEQFF	TGTGCCAGCAGCCAAGATTTCCGGAGCTCCTACAATGAGCAGTTCTTC
13	TRBJ1-1	TRBV3-1/TRBV3-2	.	few	CASSQDRGSEAFF	TGTGCCAGCAGCCAAGATAGGGGCTCTGAAGCTTTCTTT
15	TRBJ1-1	TRBV6-2/TRBV6-3	.	.	CASSYSGGLNTEAFF	TGTGCCAGCAGTTACTCGGGAGGTCTGAACACTGAAGCTTTCTTT
11	TRBJ2-2	TRBV20-1	.	.	CSARSGWELFF	TGCAGTGCTAGATCAGGATGGGAGCTGTTTTTT
15	TRBJ2-1	TRBV5-1	.	.	CASSWGRSPNNEQFF	TGCGCCAGCAGCTGGGGCCGGTCCCCCAACAATGAGCAGTTCTTC
15	TRBJ1-1	TRBV15	.	.	CATSRDEEMNTEAFF	TGTGCCACCAGCAGAGATGAGGAGATGAACACTGAAGCTTTCTTT
16	TRBJ2-1	TRBV23-1	TRBD1	.	CASSQSRQGAHNEQFF	TGCGCCAGCAGTCAATCGCGGCAGGGGGCACACAATGAGCAGTTCTTC
16	TRBJ2-2	TRBV30	TRBD2	.	CAWSSGRAIGTGELFF	TGTGCCTGGAGTAGCGGGAGGGCCATTGGCACCGGGGAGCTGTTTTTT
13	TRBJ2-7	TRBV10-3	.	.	CAISGEASYEQYF	TGTGCCATCAGTGGTGAGGCCTCCTACGAGCAGTACTTC
14	TRBJ1-2	TRBV4-1	.	.	CASSQDPRVGGYTF	TGCGCCAGCAGCCAAGATCCCCGGGTAGGTGGCTACACCTTC
14	TRBJ1-4	TRBV2	.	.	CASSDRRGGEKLFF	TGTGCCAGCAGTGACCGGAGGGGTGGAGAAAAACTGTTTTTT
17	TRBJ2-7	TRBV30	TRBD1	once	CAWSVAVGTASSYEQYF	TGTGCCTGGAGTGTCGCGGTAGGGACAGCGAGCTCCTACGAGCAGTACTTC
15	TRBJ1-2	TRBV3-1/TRBV3-2	.	.	CASSQRRTDGLGYTF	TGTGCCAGCTCACAACGGCGGACGGACGGACTTGGCTACACCTTC
14	TRBJ1-5	TRBV2	.	few	CASTGHYSNQPQHF	TGTGCCAGCACAGGCCATTATAGCAATCAGCCCCAGCATTTT
15	TRBJ2-1	TRBV6-2/TRBV6-3	.	.	CASSYLESSYNEQFF	TGTGCCAGCAGTTACCTGGAGAGCTCCTACAATGAGCAGTTCTTC
15	TRBJ2-7	TRBV19	.	.	CASSTNKGAAYEQYF	TGTGCCAGTAGTACCAATAAAGGAGCCGCCTACGAGCAGTACTTC
14	TRBJ2-7	TRBV9	.	.	CASSVDQGPYEQYF	TGTGCCAGCAGCGTAGATCAGGGGCCCTACGAGCAGTACTTC
15	TRBJ2-5	TRBV7-2	.	once	CASSLSSTAQETQYF	TGTGCCAGCAGCTTATCTTCGACAGCGCAAGAGACCCAGTACTTC
14	TRBJ2-7	TRBV18	.	.	CASSPRGGEIEQYF	TGTGCCAGCTCACCGCGCGGAGGGGAGATCGAGCAGTACTTC
13	TRBJ2-7	TRBV2	.	few	CASSDSGPYEQYF	TGTGCCAGCAGTGATTCTGGCCCCTACGAGCAGTACTTC
16	TRBJ2-1	TRBV1	.	.	CTSTTPDSGAYNEQFF	TGCACCAGCACCACCCCCGATAGCGGGGCCTACAATGAGCAGTTCTTC
16	TRBJ2-5	TRBV13	TRBD1	.	CASSFGRAGGRETQYF	TGTGCCAGCAGCTTCGGTAGGGCAGGGGGCCGGGAGACCCAGTACTTC
13	TRBJ1-1	TRBV7-9	TRBD1	.	CASSPVRTGRAFF	TGTGCCAGCAGCCCCGTGCGGACAGGGCGTGCTTTCTTT
16	TRBJ1-4	TRBV27	.	few	CASSFSTLGGNEKLFF	TGTGCCAGCAGTTTCTCCACACTAGGGGGTAATGAAAAACTGTTTTTT
13	TRBJ1-6	TRBV2	.	.	CASFEQRVSPLHF	TGTGCCAGCTTCGAACAGAGGGTTTCACCCCTCCACTTT
17	TRBJ2-5	TRBV7-9	TRBD2	few	CASSSGQTSGSGKTQYF	TGTGCCAGCAGCTCCGGCCAAACTAGCGGGAGTGGGAAGACCCAGTACTTC
15	TRBJ2-7	TRBV27	.	.	CASSLAAVYSYEQYF	TGTGCCAGCAGTTTAGCCGCAGTGTACTCCTACGAGCAGTACTTC
14	TRBJ2-5	TRBV27	.	.	CASSPLGGEETQYF	TGTGCCAGCAGCCCCCTCGGGGGAGAAGAGACCCAGTACTTC
16	TRBJ2-5	TRBV9	TRBD2	.	CASSVGAGVDQETQYF	TGTGCCAGCAGCGTAGGGGCGGGAGTGGACCAAGAGACCCAGTACTTC
20	TRBJ2-6	TRBV28	TRBD2	once	CASSLFLAGISYSGANVLTF	TGTGCCAGCAGTTTATTCCTAGCGGGGATAAGTTACTCTGGGGCCAACGTCCTGACTTTC